These 11 T cell receptor beta chains share one sample of origin, sequenced in a study of cytotoxic CD8 clonotypes in ibrutinib-treated CLL. Repertoires were generated with immunoSEQ multiplex PCR, while TCRdb's copy carries only in-frame clones and drops some. This table holds about 39,000 clones, approximately 67% found once. The sample here was PBMCs, taken at disease progression, from a patient treated with ibrutinib. The receptors were sampled from a human donor with chronic lymphocytic leukemia.

This clone is deemed medium-sized (0.01 to 0.1%). The gene calls are TRBV9 and TRBJ2-5; no reliable D call. This CDR3 comprises 15 residues. V lost 0 bases and J lost 2, with 11 bases in between. Germline assignment: CDR1 SGDLS and CDR2 YYNGEE. The CDR3 sequence: CASSVDPGPQETQYF. In DNA, the CDR3 is TGTGCCAGCAGCGTAGATCCAGGCCCGCAAGAGACCCAGTACTTC.

The chain carries TRBV13 and TRBJ2-7, with D perhaps assigned TRBD1 or TRBD2 (5 bases each). The germline CDR1 and CDR2 sequences are PRHDT and FYEKMQ (reference sequence). The CDR3 contains 14 residues. V was shortened by 4 bases and J by 3 bases, with 13 bases between the two germline ends. DNA of the CDR3: TGTGCCAGCAGCTCTCCGGGACGGAACTACGAGCAGTACTTC. Protein sequence: CASSSPGRNYEQYF.

The V gene is TRBV5-1, the J gene TRBJ2-7; 8 positions agree with TRBD2. Germline V lookup: CDR1 SGHRS, CDR2 YFSETQ. V was pared by 3 bases and J by 3 bases, with 11 bases of the junction left unmatched. There are 16 residues in the CDR3. Here the CDR3 DNA reads TGCGCCAGCAGCTCCCCGGGGAGCGGGAGCCTCTACGAGCAGTACTTC. Its protein is CASSSPGSGSLYEQYF.

The J gene is TRBJ2-4, the V gene TRBV5-6, with D perhaps being TRBD1 or TRBD2 (5 bases each). Germline V gene lookup returns CDR1 SGHDT and CDR2 YYEEEE. Trimming pared 3 bases from V and 6 bases from J, leaving 19 bases between. The CDR3 is 16 amino acids. CDR3 protein: CASSSNLRDGVNIQYF. The CDR3 coding sequence is TGTGCCAGCAGCTCCAATCTTCGGGACGGAGTAAACATTCAGTACTTC.

In its sample, this clone was seen a few times. The chain combines TRBV5-1 with TRBJ1-5; D is unclear. Germline CDR1 is SGHRS and CDR2 is YFSETQ. The CDR3 runs 15 residues. Trimming pared 3 bases from V and 4 bases from J, leaving 14 bases between. CDR3 region: CASSSVPGRNQPQHF. The CDR3 nucleotides read TGCGCCAGCAGCTCCGTTCCAGGACGGAATCAGCCCCAGCATTTT.

The table lists this clone with a count of one. This chain connects TRBV4-1 to TRBJ2-7; 12 bases line up with TRBD2. The V segment lost 3 bases and the J segment 1 base; nucleotides outside the gene matches: 10. The length of the CDR3 is 18 residues. Germline CDR1 reads MGHRA; CDR2 reads YSYEKL. CDR3 residues: CASSHAQRLAGASYEQYF. CDR3 DNA sequence: TGCGCCAGCAGCCACGCCCAAAGACTAGCGGGAGCATCCTACGAGCAGTACTTC.

The gene calls are TRBV5-1 and TRBJ1-4; D remains ambiguous. CDR3 size: 16 residues. From germline, CDR1 is SGHRS and CDR2 YFSETQ. The V end lost 0 bases, the J end lost 5 bases, and 14 bases lay between the germline ends. This CDR3 reads CASSLGFGYRNEKLFF. The CDR3 DNA follows: TGCGCCAGCAGCTTGGGGTTCGGATACCGGAATGAAAAACTGTTTTTT.

The V and J genes are TRBV18 and TRBJ2-1; D is ambiguous. The CDR3 is 13 residues long. The germline V and J ends were trimmed by 1 base and 5 bases, with 6 bases remaining between them. Germline assignment: CDR1 KGHSH and CDR2 LQKENI. CDR3 DNA: TGTGCCAGCTCACCACGAGGAGACAATGAGCAGTTCTTC. Translated, it gives CASSPRGDNEQFF.

The rearrangement joins TRBV4-2 to TRBJ1-2; 7 positions agree with TRBD1. The V segment lost 0 bases and the J segment 8 bases; nucleotides outside the gene matches: 12. The V gene's germline CDR1 is LGHNA and CDR2 YNFKEQ. The CDR3 contains 16 residues. The CDR3 region has the DNA TGTGCCAGCAGCCAAGACCGGGACAGCGGGAGGTGGGGCTACACCTTC. It yields the protein CASSQDRDSGRWGYTF.

The chain carries TRBV6-1 and TRBJ2-7; D remains unclear. Germline CDR1 MNHNS, CDR2 SASEGT. This CDR3 is 11 amino acids long. V lost 2 bases, J lost 4 bases, and 3 bases lay in between. The CDR3 region has the DNA TGTGCCAGCAGTGAACCTTACGAGCAGTACTTC. It encodes CASSEPYEQYF.

Many counts were recorded for this clone. The chain combines TRBV5-1 with TRBJ1-6; the match to TRBD1 covers 11 bases. The CDR3 covers 14 residues. V was pared by 4 bases and J by 10 bases, with 4 bases of the junction left unmatched. Germline values: CDR1 SGHRS, CDR2 YFSETQ. The CDR3 is CASSAGTGGSPLHF. The CDR3 region has the DNA TGCGCCAGCAGCGCCGGGACAGGGGGATCACCCCTCCACTTT.